The clone carrying this T cell receptor (beta chain) was observed a handful of times. The antigen remains undetermined. The sample is drawn from a study of identical twins. TCRdb re-derived calls from the 5' RACE reads in MiXCR, one entry per CDR3 protein. Of a few hundred thousand distinct CDR3 sequences in the sample, 9.5% to 10% were seen once. Every sampled donor was Caucasian and healthy. Trimming shortened V by 2 bases and J by 7 bases, and 9 bases separated the two germline ends. CDR1 SGHAT and CDR2 FQNNGV come from the germline V gene. The CDR3 sequence is 13 residues long. Findings of the study overall: In drawing conclusions, the study used cross-sectional statistical analysis and did not follow the same donors. The authors noted that invariant MAIT and iNKT cells could partly confound zero-insertion analyses.

The same data also contributed to another study, on yellow fever vaccine responses in identical twins.

The receptor was derived from a woman aged 18-30 years in good health. The chain links TRBV11-2 to TRBJ2-1; a weak D match, TRBD1 (5 bases). Specimen: PBMCs. In DNA form, the CDR3 reads TGTGCCAGCAGCTTAATCAGGGAAAATGAGCAGTTCTTC. It yields the protein CASSLIRENEQFF.